What follows describes a single T cell receptor beta chain. This sample is drawn from a study of control samples from healthy donors and cancer patients. CDR1 and CDR2 from the germline V gene are MNHNY and SVGAGI (reference sequence). With 6 bases removed from V and 4 bases from J, the gap between germline ends came to 19 bases. This CDR3 is built from 15 residues. Assay used: immunoSEQ multiplex PCR; TCRdb lists only in-frame clones, some missing. In the table there are over 30,000 clones, 85% to 90% of which are singletons. The chain couples TRBV6-6 to TRBJ2-7; D possibly corresponds to TRBD2 (6 bases). The TCR was taken from a middle-aged woman with lung cancer. The material sequenced was PBMCs. The CDR3 nucleotides are TGTGCCAGCAGCGACGCGGGGTTACATGGGTACGAGCAGTACTTC. It encodes CASSDAGLHGYEQYF.